The 25 T cell receptor beta chains presented below share a single source sample, sequenced in a study of blood T cell repertoires in COVID-19. Data came from immunoSEQ multiplex PCR; TCRdb stores just in-frame clones and leaves some out. Here the sample spans about 210,000 clones, 85% being singletons. What was sequenced was PBMCs or T cells enriched from blood (not recorded which). These receptor sequences come from a man aged 40-55 years who had recovered from COVID-19.

The chain joins TRBV12-3 or TRBV12-4 to TRBJ2-3, with no clear D. The CDR3 covers 12 residues. The V gene lost 6 bases and the J gene lost 5 bases, with 9 bases spanning the gap. DNA of the CDR3: TGTGCCAGCAGCCAAACTGGAGATACGCAGTATTTT. This codes for CASSQTGDTQYF.

The CDR3 nucleotides read TGCAGTGCTAGTGAGGCAGAATATAATTCACCCCTCCACTTT. Translated: CSASEAEYNSPLHF. V gene TRBV20-1 combines with J gene TRBJ1-6; D gene unclear. Trimming removed 3 bases from V and 4 bases from J, with 10 bases in between. Germline values: CDR1 DFQATT, CDR2 SNEGSKA (reference sequence). This CDR3 is 14 amino acids long.

This rearrangement joins TRBV7-9 to TRBJ2-2; the match to TRBD1 covers 7 bases. The V gene's germline CDR1 is SEHNR and CDR2 FQNEAQ (reference sequence). V was clipped by 6 bases and J by 3 bases; unmatched bases: 4. The CDR3 runs to 14 residues. In DNA, the CDR3 is TGTGCCAGCAGACCTACAGGGGACACCGGGGAGCTGTTTTTT. This codes for CASRPTGDTGELFF.

This chain uses TRBV7-2 with TRBJ2-1; D is unclear. Germline loops: CDR1 SGHTA, CDR2 FQGNSA. V lost 1 base, J lost 8 bases, and 18 bases lay in between. The CDR3 totals 16 residues. The CDR3 loop is CASSLEFFPRWDEQFF. The CDR3 nucleotides are TGTGCCAGCAGCTTAGAGTTTTTCCCTAGGTGGGATGAGCAGTTCTTC.

In its sample, this clone was seen a few times. The J gene is TRBJ2-1, the V gene TRBV29-1; D gene uncertain. Germline V gives CDR1 SQVTM, CDR2 ANQGSEA. CDR3 length equals 13 residues. The V gene lost 7 bases and the J gene lost 1 base, with 11 bases spanning the gap. The CDR3 DNA reads TGCAGCGCCATCTCAGCGTCCTACAATGAGCAGTTCTTC. Residues: CSAISASYNEQFF.

In this sample, this clone turned up once. The chain couples TRBV6-2 or TRBV6-3 to TRBJ1-3; D unclear. V lost 2 bases, J lost 0 bases, and 8 bases lay in between. The germline V gene encodes CDR1 MNHEY and CDR2 SVGEGT. The CDR3 is 15 residues long. This CDR3 is CASSYLSGSGNTIYF. The CDR3 DNA follows: TGTGCCAGCAGTTACCTCAGCGGCTCTGGAAACACCATATATTTT.

The DNA of the CDR3 is TGTGCCAGCAGCCAGACAGAGAGTGGAAACACCATATATTTT. Translation gives CASSQTESGNTIYF. The chain links TRBV6-5 to TRBJ1-3, with a weak D call TRBD1 (5 bases). Looked up from germline, CDR1 is MNHEY and CDR2 is SVGAGI. There are 14 residues in the CDR3. V dropped 6 bases and J dropped 3 bases, with 12 bases sitting between them.

The V gene is TRBV9, the J gene TRBJ1-1; a weak D match, TRBD1 (6 bases). Deletions cut 3 bases from V and 1 base from J, with 7 bases between. In germline, CDR1 is SGDLS, CDR2 YYNGEE. This CDR3 contains 13 residues. CDR3 residues: CASSGGQNTEAFF. The CDR3 DNA sequence: TGTGCCAGCAGCGGGGGGCAGAACACTGAAGCTTTCTTT. Full variable domain (outside the CDR3, taken from reference TRBV9 and TRBJ1-1): DSGVTQTPKHLITATGQRVTLRCSPRSGDLSVYWYQQSLDQGLQFLIQYYNGEERAKGNILERFSAQQFPDLHSELNLSSLELGDSALYFCASSGGQNTEAFFGQGTRLTVV.

V is TRBV10-3 and J is TRBJ1-5; 8 nucleotides line up with TRBD1. In germline, CDR1 is ENHRY, CDR2 SYGVKD. This CDR3 region has 14 residues. Trimming cost V 6 bases and J 3 bases; bases outside gene matches: 4. The CDR3 sequence is CAISDRGLNQPQHF. The CDR3 DNA reads TGTGCCATCAGCGACAGGGGACTCAATCAGCCCCAGCATTTT.

This clone was seen a few times. V gene TRBV6-5 combines with J gene TRBJ1-1; perhaps TRBD1 as D (5 bases). The CDR3 is 10 amino acids. Trimming stripped 11 bases from V and 7 bases from J, with 11 bases between. Germline loops: CDR1 MNHEY, CDR2 SVGAGI. The CDR3 reads CAAMTVEAFF. As DNA, the CDR3 is TGTGCCGCTATGACAGTTGAAGCTTTCTTT.

This chain joins TRBV3-1 (or the pseudogene TRBV3-2) and TRBJ1-1; tentatively, D is TRBD1 (6 bases). The CDR3 sequence is 11 residues long. V was clipped by 1 base and J by 10 bases, with 7 bases between them. CDR1 is LGHDT and CDR2 is YNNKEL in the germline V gene (reference sequence). As DNA, the CDR3 is TGTGCCAGCAGCCAAGCAGGGGCAGCTTTCTTT. It is translated as CASSQAGAAFF.

This CDR3 is CASSSAEQGTYEQYF. The CDR3 region has the DNA TGTGCCAGCAGTTCGGCCGAACAGGGGACGTACGAGCAGTACTTC. This sequence joins TRBV6-5 and TRBJ2-7; TRBD1 aligns across 7 bases. Germline-derived CDR1 and CDR2 are MNHEY and SVGAGI. The CDR3 is made up of 15 amino acids. V shed 4 bases, J shed 4 bases, and the junction held 10 bases outside the gene matches.

The rearrangement joins TRBV7-2 to TRBJ1-6, with no clear D. The germline gives CDR1 SGHTA, CDR2 FQGNSA. Trimming removed 6 bases from V and 5 bases from J, with 14 bases in between. CDR3 length: 15 residues. DNA of the CDR3: TGTGCCAGCAGTTGGGTGGTCGGAGATAATTCACCCCTCCACTTT. It specifies CASSWVVGDNSPLHF.

This chain uses TRBV1 with TRBJ2-1; TRBD1, the table's D call, was not compared with the DNA. TRBV1 is annotated as a pseudogene. CDR3 size: 15 residues. The chain's CDR3 is CTSSQDWPGGDEQFF. The CDR3 DNA is TGCACCAGCAGCCAAGATTGGCCAGGGGGTGATGAGCAGTTCTTC.

The chain carries TRBV10-3 and TRBJ1-1; the D is unclear. V was pared by 4 bases and J by 8 bases, with 17 bases between. The germline V gene encodes CDR1 ENHRY and CDR2 SYGVKD. CDR3 length: 14 amino acids. Here the CDR3 reads CAISGGGTVGEAFF. DNA for the CDR3: TGTGCCATCAGTGGAGGAGGTACGGTGGGAGAAGCTTTCTTT.

This clone was seen once. The chain links TRBV6-5 to TRBJ1-2; 7 bases align to TRBD1. Germline values: CDR1 MNHEY, CDR2 SVGAGI. The V segment lost 8 bases and the J segment 2 bases; nucleotides outside the gene matches: 11. The length of the CDR3 is 15 residues. The chain's CDR3 is CASQRQGWMNYGYTF. CDR3 in DNA: TGTGCCAGCCAGCGACAGGGTTGGATGAACTATGGCTACACCTTC.

This sequence joins TRBV2 and TRBJ1-2; 9 bases align to TRBD1. J gave up 4 bases and V 6 bases, and 6 bases lay outside the gene matches. The germline V gene encodes CDR1 SNHLY and CDR2 FYNNEI. The length of the CDR3 is 14 residues. CDR3 in DNA: TGTGCCAGCAGGGGGACAGGGTTGGGCTATGGCTACACCTTC. Residues: CASRGTGLGYGYTF.

The chain recombines TRBV3-1 (or the pseudogene TRBV3-2) with TRBJ2-1, with 9 bases identical to TRBD2. In germline, CDR1 is LGHDT, CDR2 YNNKEL (reference sequence). Trimming removed 1 base from V and 2 bases from J; junction bases left unmatched: 3. The CDR3 runs to 16 residues. In nucleotides, the CDR3 is TGTGCCAGCAGCCAAGTGACTAGCGGAACCTACAATGAGCAGTTCTTC. Protein: CASSQVTSGTYNEQFF.

This rearrangement joins TRBV6-5 to TRBJ2-2, with D possibly matching TRBD2 (5 bases). The CDR3 has 15 residues. Germline lookup yields CDR1 MNHEY and CDR2 SVGAGI. Trimming cost V 5 bases and J 0 bases, with 10 bases left between them. The CDR3: CASSLAEANTGELFF. In DNA form, the CDR3 reads TGTGCCAGCAGTCTAGCAGAGGCGAACACCGGGGAGCTGTTTTTT.

This clone was seen a single time. This chain connects TRBV28 to TRBJ1-5; 9 bases are a match to TRBD1. With 10 bases clipped from V and 5 bases from J, the junction kept 15 bases outside the gene matches. Germline V gene data show CDR1 as MDHEN and CDR2 as SYDVKM. The CDR3 sequence is 16 residues long. CDR3 sequence: CATQYPPGTGHQPQHF. CDR3 nucleotides: TGTGCCACTCAATACCCCCCCGGGACAGGGCATCAGCCCCAGCATTTT.

The chain couples TRBV7-3 to TRBJ1-1; the D gene is possibly TRBD1 (6 bases). CDR1 SGHTA and CDR2 FQGTGA come from the germline V gene. The CDR3 has 15 residues. The V end lost 5 bases, the J end lost 1 base, and 14 bases lay between the germline ends. The CDR3 region is CASSLTGSGNTEAFF. As DNA, the CDR3 is TGTGCCAGCAGCCTTACAGGGAGCGGGAACACTGAAGCTTTCTTT.

The J gene is TRBJ2-1, the V gene TRBV29-1; 9 positions match TRBD1. The CDR3 totals 16 residues. Germline CDR1 reads SQVTM; CDR2 reads ANQGSEA. Trimming cost V 2 bases and J 4 bases; bases outside gene matches: 9. This chain's CDR3 is CSVEFTGQGKYNEQFF. The CDR3 DNA is TGCAGCGTTGAATTTACTGGACAGGGGAAATACAATGAGCAGTTCTTC.

The V and J genes are TRBV7-8 and TRBJ1-6; unclear D gene. This CDR3 is built from 14 residues. The V end was cut by 0 bases, the J end by 7 bases, with 7 bases between. Germline CDR1 SGHVS, CDR2 FQNEAQ. The CDR3 sequence: CASSLAGSNSPLHF. For the CDR3, the DNA is TGTGCCAGCAGCTTAGCGGGCTCAAATTCACCCCTCCACTTT.

The chain employs TRBV5-1 and TRBJ2-7; 9 nucleotides align to TRBD2. The ends lost 5 bases at V and 5 bases at J; junction bases unmatched: 5. This CDR3 has 13 amino acids. CDR1 and CDR2 (germline): SGHRS, YFSETQ. The CDR3 DNA reads as TGCGCCAGCAGAAAGCGGGAGGACAACGAGCAGTACTTC. Protein sequence: CASRKREDNEQYF.

The V gene is TRBV18, the J gene TRBJ2-1; 7 positions match TRBD2. CDR1 is KGHSH and CDR2 is LQKENI in the germline V gene. This CDR3 spans 15 amino acids. The V segment lost 3 bases and the J segment 2 bases; nucleotides outside the gene matches: 4. As DNA, the CDR3 is TGTGCCAGCTCACCTCCCGCGGGAGCCTACAATGAGCAGTTCTTC. The encoded protein is CASSPPAGAYNEQFF. Full variable domain (missing parts from reference TRBV18 and TRBJ2-1): NAGVMQNPRHLVRRRGQEARLRCSPMKGHSHVYWYRQLPEEGLKFMVYLQKENIIDESGMPKERFSAEFPKEGPSILRIQQVVRGDSAAYFCASSPPAGAYNEQFFGPGTRLTVL.